Listed below are T cell receptor beta chains from one sample, sequenced in a study of blood T cell repertoires in COVID-19. Method: immunoSEQ multiplex PCR; TCRdb's copy keeps in-frame clones and lacks some. The repertoire consists of approximately 110,000 clones, with 81% occurring once and the leading ten covering around 1.5%. Sequences were obtained from peripheral blood. The receptors were gathered from a man aged 45-65 years with acute or convalescent COVID-19. CDR3s include the opening cysteine and the closing phenylalanine or tryptophan. D genes are given only for firm matches. Clone size appears in some rows only: once, few, many, or a class for an expanded clone.

-,TRBD1,TRBJ1-2,TRBV29-1,TGCAGCGTTGAACCTTGGGACAGGGGGGACTATGGCTACACCTTC,CSVEPWDRGDYGYTF
-,-,TRBJ1-5,TRBV5-1,TGCGCCAGCAGCCGTTCCGGAAGTCAGGATCAGCCCCAGCATTTT,CASSRSGSQDQPQHF
-,-,TRBJ1-6,TRBV7-9,TGTGCCAGCAGCTTCGGGACAAATGTTTCACCCCTCCACTTT,CASSFGTNVSPLHF
-,-,TRBJ1-6,TRBV28,TGTGCCAGCAGGCATCAAGGGGGACCCCTCCACTTT,CASRHQGGPLHF
-,-,TRBJ2-7,TRBV5-1,TGCGCCAGCAGTGACGGGGCCTACGAGCAGTACTTC,CASSDGAYEQYF
-,-,TRBJ1-6,TRBV11-3,TGTGCCAGCAGCACCCGCCGAGATTCACCCCTCCACTTT,CASSTRRDSPLHF
-,-,TRBJ1-5,TRBV2,TGTGCCAGCAGTTCCGAGTCGGGGAATCAGCCCCAGCATTTT,CASSSESGNQPQHF
-,TRBD1,TRBJ1-5,TRBV18,TGTGCCAGCTCACCACAGGGGGCTGGCAATCAGCCCCAGCATTTT,CASSPQGAGNQPQHF
-,-,TRBJ1-3,TRBV7-2,TGTGCCAGCAGCTCCGGATGGGCGAACTCTGGAAACACCATATATTTT,CASSSGWANSGNTIYF
-,-,TRBJ1-1,TRBV4-1,TGCGCCAGCAGCCAAGATTCACGGGAGGGCGCGGCTTTCTTT,CASSQDSREGAAFF
-,-,TRBJ2-3,TRBV5-1,TGCGCCAGCAGCTTGGTTAGCTCTGGGACAGATACGCAGTATTTT,CASSLVSSGTDTQYF
-,-,TRBJ1-2,TRBV19,TGTGCCAGTATAGGCAGGGATAACTATGGCTACACCTTC,CASIGRDNYGYTF
-,-,TRBJ1-1,TRBV19,TGTGCCACTTTTGAGGCGGGGGGATACACTGAAGCTTTCTTT,CATFEAGGYTEAFF
-,-,TRBJ1-1,TRBV18,TGTGCCAGCTCACCCCCAAATCGAGGCCTTATACGAACTGAAGCTTTCTTT,CASSPPNRGLIRTEAFF
-,TRBD1,TRBJ1-5,TRBV5-5,TGTGCCAGCAGCTTGAGCACAGGGGGCAATCAGCCCCAGCATTTT,CASSLSTGGNQPQHF
-,TRBD1,TRBJ1-1,TRBV7-9,TGTGCCAGCAGCCTAACAGGGGTTACTGAAGCTTTCTTT,CASSLTGVTEAFF
-,-,TRBJ1-5,TRBV28,TGTGCCAGCAGTCTAAGGACTAGGGCGGCAGGGGGCAATCAGCCCCAGCATTTT,CASSLRTRAAGGNQPQHF
-,TRBD1,TRBJ2-3,TRBV11-2,TGTGCCAGCAGCCGCCCCCCAGACAGGGGCGCAAATACAGATACGCAGTATTTT,CASSRPPDRGANTDTQYF
-,-,TRBJ2-7,TRBV18,TGTGCCAGCTCACCGTCTCCCCAAACCGGCGAGCAGTACTTC,CASSPSPQTGEQYF
-,-,TRBJ1-2,TRBV7-8,TGTGCCAGCAGCTTAAGGGGACTTAACTATGGCTACACCTTC,CASSLRGLNYGYTF
-,-,TRBJ1-2,TRBV5-1,TGCGCCAGCAGCTTTACAGGGAACTATGGCTACACCTTC,CASSFTGNYGYTF
-,-,TRBJ1-3,TRBV19,TGTGCCAGTAGCAGACCGGGGATCTCTGGAAACACCATATATTTT,CASSRPGISGNTIYF
-,-,TRBJ1-5,TRBV12-5,TGTGCTAGTTCCTTGACGGGAGGCAATCAGCCCCAGCATTTT,CASSLTGGNQPQHF
few,-,TRBJ1-4,TRBV6-5,TGTGCCAGCATCCTGACAGCCTCTAATGAAAAACTGTTTTTT,CASILTASNEKLFF
-,-,TRBJ1-2,TRBV6-5,TGTGCCATAAACAGGGATCTCTATGGCTACACCTTC,CAINRDLYGYTF
-,TRBD1,TRBJ1-2,TRBV12-3/TRBV12-4,TGTGCCAGCAGTTTATCAGGGGGCTTTGGCTACACCTTC,CASSLSGGFGYTF
few,TRBD1,TRBJ1-1,TRBV3-1/TRBV3-2,TGTGCCAGCAGCCGAAGACAGGGAACCACTGAAGCTTTCTTT,CASSRRQGTTEAFF
-,-,TRBJ1-4,TRBV9,TGTGCCAGCAGCGAATTAGGGGTCGGGGGTAATGAAAAACTGTTTTTT,CASSELGVGGNEKLFF
once,TRBD1,TRBJ1-2,TRBV27,TGTGCCAGCAGTTTAGCAGGACAGGGAAACTATGGCTACACCTTC,CASSLAGQGNYGYTF
-,-,TRBJ2-6,TRBV5-4,TGTGCCAGCAGCGTTCCTAGCTCTGGGGCCAACGTCCTGACTTTC,CASSVPSSGANVLTF
-,TRBD2,TRBJ2-2,TRBV2,TGTCCCCGCGGGGGCGGGGGGCGAACCGGGGAGCTGTTTTTT,CPRGGGGRTGELFF
-,-,TRBJ1-5,TRBV5-6,TGTGCCAGCAGCCCACAGGGAACCAGCAATCAGCCCCAGCATTTT,CASSPQGTSNQPQHF
-,-,TRBJ2-3,TRBV12-3/TRBV12-4,TGTGCCAGCAGTCGACAGAGCACAGATACGCAGTATTTT,CASSRQSTDTQYF
-,TRBD2,TRBJ2-1,TRBV6-5,TGTGCCAGCAGAGGGATCGGGGGGGAGCAGTTCTTC,CASRGIGGEQFF
once,-,TRBJ1-1,TRBV3-1/TRBV3-2,TGTGCCAGCAGCCAAACACAGATGACTTTCTTT,CASSQTQMTFF
-,TRBD2,TRBJ2-7,TRBV4-1,TGCGCCAGCAGCCAAGATTCTAGCGGGGGCCTGCGGGAGCAGTACTTC,CASSQDSSGGLREQYF
-,TRBD1,TRBJ1-1,TRBV7-8,TGTGCCAGCAGCCCGGGACAGATGAACACTGAAGCTTTCTTT,CASSPGQMNTEAFF
-,TRBD1,TRBJ1-1,TRBV6-6,TGTGCCAGCAGTCTCCGGGACAGGGGGCGGGGTGAAGCTTTCTTT,CASSLRDRGRGEAFF
few,-,TRBJ1-2,TRBV9,TGTGCCAGCAGCGTAGGTTTTCAGGTGACTGGCTACACCTTC,CASSVGFQVTGYTF
-,TRBD1,TRBJ1-4,TRBV18,TGTGCCAGCTCACCAACGACGGGACAGGTCGCGGGACTGTTTTTT,CASSPTTGQVAGLFF
-,-,TRBJ2-6,TRBV5-1,TGCGCCAGCAGCTTATGGCAGGGGAGCTCTGGGGCCAACGTCCTGACTTTC,CASSLWQGSSGANVLTF
few,-,TRBJ2-2,TRBV2,TGTGCCAGCAGTGAGGAAGTGAAGGGGCAAGTGGAGCTGTTTTTT,CASSEEVKGQVELFF
-,-,TRBJ1-1,TRBV14,TGTGCCAGCAGCCAATCCCCAGGGGAAGCTTTCTTT,CASSQSPGEAFF
-,TRBD1,TRBJ1-2,TRBV6-5,TGTGCCAGCCTCGACAGGGGGCTGTTTGGCTACACCTTC,CASLDRGLFGYTF
-,-,TRBJ1-2,TRBV5-6,TGTGCCAGCAGCTTGAAGGGGCAGGACTATGGCTACACCTTC,CASSLKGQDYGYTF